This T cell receptor beta chain was found in a study of vaccination effects on CD4 cells after COVID-19. The wider study: The median interval between the second dose and post-vaccine sampling was 72 days.

As for this clone: The antigen is undetermined.

Sequencing was preceded by expansion of antigen-specific CD4+ T cells with viral peptide pools in the ViraFEST assay. Isolation of CD4+ T cells took place after approximately 10 days of culture. Each participant received a vaccine that was either BNT162b2 or mRNA-1273, given as two doses. A few million PBMC were seeded per well and grown in the presence of about 10 IU/ml IL-2 and about 10 ug/ml peptides. This table comes from immunoSEQ multiplex PCR, and its TCRdb copy is limited to in-frame clones, with some not included. This table holds 35,000 to 40,000 clones, 82% found once. Findings of the study overall: There were few convalescent patients in the study and no early post-infection timepoints. In healthy vaccinees, only 1 of 255 vaccine-induced clones cross-reacted with common cold coronaviruses.

This receptor was identified in a human donor who received a COVID-19 vaccine. Some clones in this sample may be carry-over from other donors' samples. Sequencing used CD4+ T cells from PBMCs cultured with HCoV-NL63 spike peptides, obtained after COVID-19 vaccination.

The CDR3 sequence: CASSLRDSTEQFF. CDR3 sequence (DNA): TGTGCCAGCAGCCTTCGGGACAGCACTGAGCAGTTCTTC. The chain combines TRBV7-3 with TRBJ2-1; TRBD1 matches 7 bases. Trimming cost V 5 bases and J 9 bases; bases outside gene matches: 7. Germline V CDR1 and CDR2: SGHTA, FQGTGA. CDR3 size: 13 residues.